The 5 T cell receptor beta chains below come from one sample, sequenced in a study of T cells in Graves' hyperthyroidism and ophthalmopathy. TCR beta CDR3 regions were amplified from RNA transcripts. With the HTBI primer set, the TCR CDR3 went through a first round of RT-PCR. TCRdb processed the multiplex PCR reads anew with MiXCR; each CDR3 protein has one entry. The sample holds nearly 750,000 distinct CDR3 sequences; about 35% are singletons and the top ten take less than 35%. The specimen was blood. These receptors originate from a woman aged 40 to 50 with Graves' hyperthyroidism.

The rearrangement links TRBV12-3 or TRBV12-4 to TRBJ1-1; D unresolved. The CDR3 has 16 residues. The V end was cut by 7 bases, the J end by 4 bases, with 22 bases between. The CDR3 bases are TGTGCCAGCACCCCCTTGTCATGGGATGAGGGCACTGAAGCTTTCTTT. The encoded protein is CASTPLSWDEGTEAFF.

This clonotype was picked up a small number of times. This chain links TRBV20-1 with TRBJ1-3; the D is unclear. The length of the CDR3 is 15 residues. Germline lookup yields CDR1 DFQATT and CDR2 SNEGSKA (reference sequence). Trimming removed 3 bases at V and 0 bases at J, with 12 bases between. Here the CDR3 DNA reads TGCAGTGCTAGTGCGGAGGTCCACTCTGGAAACACCATATATTTT. Protein sequence: CSASAEVHSGNTIYF.

Many counts were recorded for this clonotype. The gene calls are TRBV7-9 and TRBJ1-1; 9 positions agree with TRBD1. This CDR3 comprises 15 residues. Germline assignment: CDR1 SEHNR and CDR2 FQNEAQ (reference sequence). Unmatched junction bases numbered 8, after V lost 5 bases and J lost 4 bases. CDR3 sequence reads: CASSLGGQGFTEAFF. CDR3 DNA sequence: TGTGCCAGCAGCCTTGGGGGACAGGGCTTCACTGAAGCTTTCTTT.

The sample holds many counts of this clonotype. The CDR3 sequence: CASSATFSGIQETQYF. Written as DNA, the CDR3 is TGTGCCAGCAGCGCCACCTTTAGCGGGATACAAGAGACCCAGTACTTC. The chain carries TRBV9 and TRBJ2-5, with 8 bases identical to TRBD2. Looked up from germline, CDR1 is SGDLS and CDR2 is YYNGEE. The CDR3 length is 16 residues. V lost 3 bases to trimming and J lost 2 bases; unmatched junction nucleotides: 9.

This chain links TRBV29-1 with TRBJ2-3; no firm D call. This CDR3 is 14 amino acids long. The germline V gene has CDR1 SQVTM and CDR2 ANQGSEA. The V end was cut by 2 bases, the J end by 1 base, with 10 bases between. CDR3 sequence reads: CSVETGGGTDTQYF. CDR3 sequence (DNA): TGCAGCGTTGAAACGGGTGGTGGCACAGATACGCAGTATTTT.